These T cell receptor beta chains were read from a single sample in a study of shared clonotypes between healthy human individuals. The assay was immunoSEQ multiplex PCR, and TCRdb's table has in-frame clones only and misses some. The data show 1,400,000 or so clones, with around 98.5% seen just once and roughly 0.35% held by the top ten. The sequenced sample consisted of naive CD4+ T cells sorted from blood. The receptor source for this set is a man aged 25-40 years in good health. Each CDR3 is given without its conserved first and last residue. Size is omitted from some rows. Given values are once, few, many or a class for expanded clones.

J: NA
V: TRBV5-1
size: NA
CDR3: ASSPGAQWSYEQY

J: TRBJ2-5
V: TRBV4-1
size: NA
CDR3: ASSQGRLVSLEETQY

J: TRBJ1-2
V: TRBV5-1
size: NA
CDR3: ASSLSGGNYGYT

J: TRBJ1-5
V: TRBV29-1
size: NA
CDR3: SVQGQGPNQPQH

J: TRBJ2-7
V: TRBV28
size: NA
CDR3: ASSSGTATYEQY

J: TRBJ2-7
V: TRBV19
size: NA
CDR3: ASRISGQSSYEQY

J: TRBJ2-5
V: TRBV9
size: NA
CDR3: ASSRGLETQY

J: TRBJ1-1
V: TRBV14
size: once
CDR3: ASSQESYRGMWTEAF

J: TRBJ2-6
V: TRBV6-4
size: NA
CDR3: ASSDRATFGANVLT

J: TRBJ2-7
V: TRBV5-1
size: NA
CDR3: ASSLATEGYEQY

J: TRBJ2-1
V: TRBV7-8
size: NA
CDR3: ASSLIKKGLAGLRGYNEQF

J: TRBJ2-1
V: TRBV28
size: NA
CDR3: AINERGAYNEQF

J: TRBJ2-7
V: TRBV18
size: NA
CDR3: ASSPTGTEQY

J: TRBJ2-1
V: TRBV5-1
size: NA
CDR3: ASSLGQGGDEQF

J: TRBJ2-7
V: TRBV21-1
size: NA
CDR3: ASRVAGGLETYEQY

J: TRBJ1-2
V: TRBV18
size: NA
CDR3: ASSPLGPGQREGYT

J: TRBJ2-1
V: TRBV2
size: NA
CDR3: ASKGGSNEQF

J: TRBJ2-3
V: TRBV5-4
size: NA
CDR3: ASSSIAGTDTQY

J: TRBJ2-1
V: TRBV5-6
size: once
CDR3: ASSLGLAANEQF

J: TRBJ2-7
V: TRBV11-2
size: NA
CDR3: ASSRTSGSSYEQY

J: TRBJ1-2
V: TRBV30
size: NA
CDR3: AYISSGYT

J: TRBJ2-6
V: TRBV9
size: NA
CDR3: ASSVRTSGAPLTGANVLT

J: TRBJ2-7
V: TRBV5-4
size: NA
CDR3: ASSQASGGAYEQY

J: TRBJ2-3
V: TRBV18
size: once
CDR3: ASSPLRAGGSTDTQY